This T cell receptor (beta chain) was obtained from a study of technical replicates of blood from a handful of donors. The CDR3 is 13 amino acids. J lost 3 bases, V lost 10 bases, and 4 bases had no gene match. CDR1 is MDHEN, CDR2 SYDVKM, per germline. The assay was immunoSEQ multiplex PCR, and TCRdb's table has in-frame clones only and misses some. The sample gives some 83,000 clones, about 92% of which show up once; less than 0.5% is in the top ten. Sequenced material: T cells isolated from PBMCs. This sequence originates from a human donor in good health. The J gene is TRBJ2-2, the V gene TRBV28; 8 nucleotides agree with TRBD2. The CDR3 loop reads CATGRADTGELFF. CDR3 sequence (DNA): TGTGCCACCGGGAGGGCGGACACCGGGGAGCTGTTTTTT.